Described below is a single T cell receptor (beta chain) sequence and its context. Its recognized antigen is unknown. There are no base qualities to consult, and no much larger clone falls within one base. This record comes from a study of T cell repertoires in cytomegalovirus infection (dated by TCRdb to about 2019). The study in broad terms: The peptide stimulations were aimed at well-studied HLA-B-restricted epitopes as well as recently identified HLA-C-restricted CMV epitopes, whose presentation resists viral immunomodulation. Donor HLA type was relevant to the analysis, because carriage of CMV infection together with the matching HLA type was indicated by public TCR beta signatures.

What the work shows at the level of the full study, not this receptor alone: In both this cohort and an independent cohort of 352 donors, the cumulative frequency of public TCR beta family members distinguished carriers of CMV infection plus the relevant HLA type. The ex vivo response was dominated by HLA-C-restricted CMV-specific TCR beta clonotypes, which also provided the single most frequent clonotype in two of eight donors.

In light of the paper, this sample's treatment or condition label describes: in vitro stimulation with specific CMV peptide epitopes to enrich CMV-specific T cells. Its CDR3 holds 16 amino acids, cysteine through phenylalanine. Solely the CDR3 DNA is kept, with 48 bases framed from the first base. The junction shows trimming of 5 bases on V and 0 bases on J, plus 17 bases between the germline ends. The germline V gene provides CDR1 MDHEN and CDR2 SYDVKM. The data were produced on an Illumina HiSeq 1500. The raw public data were reprocessed by TCRdb itself: fastp quality trimming at Q25, MiXCR clonotype calling, in-frame beta chains only. Each entry merges the rows of one CDR3 protein and shows their most common DNA and genes. The sample includes a few hundred thousand distinct CDR3 sequences, with approximately 22% observed a single time. The ten largest clonotypes hold 15% to 20% of the sample.

The clonotype was recovered from a human donor in good health (CMV status not recorded). Some clones in this sample may be carry-over from other donors' samples. The source was cultured PBMCs, collected from culture after CMV antigen stimulation. Recombination joined TRBV28 with TRBJ2-7; the D gene is not confidently resolved. Here the CDR3 is given as CASSLNDLVISYEQYF. The DNA reads as follows: TGTGCCAGCAGTCTCAACGATTTAGTTATCTCCTACGAGCAGTACTTC.